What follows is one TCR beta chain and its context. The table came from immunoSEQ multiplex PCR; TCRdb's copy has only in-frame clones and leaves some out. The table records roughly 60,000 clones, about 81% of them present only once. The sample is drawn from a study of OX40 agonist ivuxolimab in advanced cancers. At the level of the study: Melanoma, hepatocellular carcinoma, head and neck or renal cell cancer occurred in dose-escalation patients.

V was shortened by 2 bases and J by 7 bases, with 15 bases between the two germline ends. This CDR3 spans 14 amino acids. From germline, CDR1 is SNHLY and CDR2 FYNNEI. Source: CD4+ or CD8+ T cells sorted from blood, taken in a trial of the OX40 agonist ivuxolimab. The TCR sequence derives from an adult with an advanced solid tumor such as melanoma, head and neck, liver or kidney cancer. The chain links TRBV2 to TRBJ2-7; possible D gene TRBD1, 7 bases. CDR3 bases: TGTGCCAGCAGTGAACGGGACAGAGGAGGGGAGCAGTACTTC. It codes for CASSERDRGGEQYF.